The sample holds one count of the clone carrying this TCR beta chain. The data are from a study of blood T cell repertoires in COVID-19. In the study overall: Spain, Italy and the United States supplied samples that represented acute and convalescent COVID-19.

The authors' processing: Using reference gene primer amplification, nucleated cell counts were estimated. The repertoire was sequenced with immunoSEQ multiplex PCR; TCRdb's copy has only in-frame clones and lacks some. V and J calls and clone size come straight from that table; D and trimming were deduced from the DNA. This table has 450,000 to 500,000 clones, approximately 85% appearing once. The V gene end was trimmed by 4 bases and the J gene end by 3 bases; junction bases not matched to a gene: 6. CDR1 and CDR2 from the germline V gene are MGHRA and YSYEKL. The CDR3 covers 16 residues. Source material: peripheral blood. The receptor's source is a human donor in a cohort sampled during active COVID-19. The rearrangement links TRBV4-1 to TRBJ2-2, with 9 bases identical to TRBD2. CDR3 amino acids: CASSRGLAGYTGELFF. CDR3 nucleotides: TGCGCCAGCAGCCGAGGGCTAGCGGGGTACACCGGGGAGCTGTTTTTT.